This T cell receptor (beta chain) was recovered during a study of blood T cell repertoires in COVID-19. Study-level information: Samples of COVID-19 (acute and convalescent) were obtained from the United States, Italy and Spain. PBMCs, B-cell-depleted T cells, or T cells were the source of the cDNA or gDNA that made up the material.

Original methodology: It was from reference gene primer amplification that nucleated cell counts were estimated. The assay was immunoSEQ multiplex PCR, and TCRdb's table has in-frame clones only and misses some. V and J calls and clone size are those listed in that table; D and trimming were worked out from the DNA. Among approximately 180,000 clones listed, roughly 87% were seen once. The CDR3 contains 16 residues. Germline values: CDR1 MNHGY, CDR2 SVAAGI. The junction had 6 bases not matched to a gene; V was cut back by 2 bases and J by 5 bases. The sample was peripheral blood. The chain combines TRBV6-9 with TRBJ2-2, with TRBD1 matching 9 bases. This receptor was taken from a woman in her 50s with acute or convalescent COVID-19. The CDR3 region has the DNA TGTGCCAGCAGTTATAGATGGACAGGGGTGACCGGGGAGCTGTTTTTT. Its protein is CASSYRWTGVTGELFF.